This is a list of T cell receptor beta chains from one sample in a study of OX40 agonist ivuxolimab in advanced cancers. Repertoires were generated with immunoSEQ multiplex PCR, while TCRdb's copy carries only in-frame clones and drops some. The sample records 65,000 to 75,000 clones, 80% to 90% being singletons. This specimen consisted of CD4+ or CD8+ T cells sorted from blood, obtained in a trial of the OX40 agonist ivuxolimab. These receptors were collected from an adult with an advanced solid tumor such as melanoma, head and neck, liver or kidney cancer. CDR3s include the opening cysteine and the closing phenylalanine or tryptophan. The order of the fields is CDR3 protein, V gene, CDR3 length.

cdr3_aa: CASSLEGNGYTF; v_call: TRBV11-2; cdr3_length: 12
cdr3_aa: CASSQVRGLRGARMNTEAFF; v_call: TRBV14; cdr3_length: 20
cdr3_aa: CASSVGTTSYEQYF; v_call: TRBV6-5; cdr3_length: 14
cdr3_aa: CASSEMSGGSYEQYF; v_call: TRBV6-1; cdr3_length: 15
cdr3_aa: CSVDGTGDEQYF; v_call: TRBV29-1; cdr3_length: 12
cdr3_aa: CASSQGFLTERGQPQHF; v_call: TRBV4-1; cdr3_length: 17
cdr3_aa: CASSLQGNTEAFF; v_call: TRBV7-6; cdr3_length: 13
cdr3_aa: CASSLYSTRGGASSYEQYF; v_call: TRBV27; cdr3_length: 19
cdr3_aa: CASSPSSTSGSWYEQYF; v_call: TRBV28; cdr3_length: 17
cdr3_aa: CASTPGTGQYEQYF; v_call: TRBV9; cdr3_length: 14
cdr3_aa: CASGEMAQPQHF; v_call: TRBV27; cdr3_length: 12
cdr3_aa: CASSLGQEYGYTF; v_call: TRBV5-1; cdr3_length: 13
cdr3_aa: CASSEGTNYGYTF; v_call: TRBV6-4; cdr3_length: 13
cdr3_aa: CASSILRESGNTIYF; v_call: TRBV19; cdr3_length: 15
cdr3_aa: CSVVTSGLGTQYF; v_call: TRBV29-1; cdr3_length: 13
cdr3_aa: CASSKRAQGQETQYF; v_call: TRBV7-8; cdr3_length: 15
cdr3_aa: CASSPGGRGGRGELFF; v_call: TRBV4-1; cdr3_length: 16
cdr3_aa: CASRPLGLAHEQYF; v_call: TRBV6-1; cdr3_length: 14
cdr3_aa: CASGVGGGTEAFF; v_call: TRBV19; cdr3_length: 13
cdr3_aa: CSVGDTGGGPTQQYF; v_call: TRBV29-1; cdr3_length: 15
cdr3_aa: CASGRGVGQYF; v_call: TRBV11-1; cdr3_length: 11
cdr3_aa: CASSQDNQGANYGYTF; v_call: TRBV4-2; cdr3_length: 16
cdr3_aa: CASSQDRALNTIYF; v_call: TRBV4-1; cdr3_length: 14
cdr3_aa: CASSVGGTSTSYTF; v_call: TRBV9; cdr3_length: 14
cdr3_aa: CASSLPVRIYGYTF; v_call: TRBV28; cdr3_length: 14
cdr3_aa: CASSDIKTSPTYEQYF; v_call: TRBV28; cdr3_length: 16
cdr3_aa: CASSPSRVVRAFF; v_call: TRBV9; cdr3_length: 13
cdr3_aa: CASSLDTGLPHNEQFF; v_call: TRBV5-1; cdr3_length: 16
cdr3_aa: CASSPYSGARGYGYTF; v_call: TRBV28; cdr3_length: 16
cdr3_aa: CASSRGQGAYEQYF; v_call: TRBV5-4; cdr3_length: 14
cdr3_aa: CASSQQDYEQYF; v_call: TRBV10-2; cdr3_length: 12